This TCR beta chain was captured in a study of T cell responses to AZD1222 COVID-19 vaccine (dated by TCRdb to the early 2020s). About the study as a whole: A total of 230 to 250 trial participants underwent TCR sequencing, of whom 200 to 220 had received two doses of AZD1222 and about 25 had received two doses of the MenACWY control vaccine. Enrollment into the trials was organized by age into subgroups of 18-55, 56-69 and 70-plus years, and those subgroups contained roughly 150, 30 and 60 TCR-sequenced participants, respectively.

Beyond this particular receptor, the publication reports: Conclusions about previously exposed vaccinees are limited because only six or seven AZD1222 recipients were SARS-CoV-2 seropositive at baseline. Participants were mostly white British and included more females than males, and it was suggested by the authors that clonal diversity may have been underestimated. Epitopes outside the regions mutated in the B.1.351 and B.1.1.7 variants were reportedly recognized by nearly half of the unique spike-specific TCRs. After two AZD1222 doses, both the breadth and the depth of spike-specific TCRs were significantly higher than at day 0 and than in MenACWY recipients. Vaccine-associated CD4 TCRs spanned the whole spike protein, with dominant responses in regions 160-218 and 743-854. Because no day 14 peak-response samples were available, repertoires were characterized only after the peak T cell response. The 56-69-year group was small, and its depth increase did not reach significance, likely because of low power.

The CDR3 regions of human TCRbeta chains were analyzed by immunosequencing. As for the authors' bioinformatics: Repertoire TCRs were matched against a reference library of SARS-CoV-2-specific TCRs generated with the MIRA antigen-specificity platform. Breadth was defined as the fraction of unique TCRs that were SARS-CoV-2-associated. Depth was defined as the fraction of total T cells that were SARS-CoV-2-associated. Using the MIRA data, every spike-specific TCR was mapped to the spike region that the TCR reacted to and assigned to either a CD4 or a CD8 class. Log10-transformed breadth and depth values were compared by one-way ANOVA with Sidak's multiple comparisons tests. The table comes from immuneACCESS by way of TCRdb, which keeps in-frame sequences with V and J called. Part of the clones is missing from these tables; in studies checked, under half for an unresolved V gene and the rest for unknown reasons. V and J calls and clone size are those listed in that table; D and trimming were worked out from the DNA. The sample data list nearly 200,000 clones, and approximately 94% of these were observed just once. Roughly 0.99% of the sample belongs to the ten largest clones.

As regards this clone: Its recognized antigen is unknown. No clone much larger than this one lies a single base away; base qualities are absent.

What this sample's time point label stands for: about 28 days (+/-7) after the second vaccine dose. AZD1222 recipients with second doses at about 4 weeks or about 12 weeks were pooled, because spike-specific TCR depth and breadth did not differ between schedules. Vaccinee samples came from UK trials COV001 and COV002, including a single-blind randomized controlled phase 2/3 trial of AZD1222 (ChAdOx1 nCoV-19) in healthy adults. For TCRbeta chain sequencing, PBMC samples were collected from trial participants at day 0 and at day 28 after the second dose. From cysteine to phenylalanine, the CDR3 is 15 amino acids long. Here the CDR3 DNA is all that survives: 45 bases in frame from base 1. V is reduced by 8 bases and J by 7 bases, leaving a spacing of 21 bases between them. The germline V gene (reference sequence) supplies CDR1 LNHDA and CDR2 SQIVND.

This chain joins TRBV19 to TRBJ2-1; 6 matching bases give a weak D call of TRBD1. The source of this sequence is an adult who received the AZD1222 COVID-19 vaccine. The material was peripheral blood, obtained 28 days after the second AZD1222 dose. Here is the DNA: TGTGCCAGTTCCGGGTGGGGGCAAGTTAGGAATGAGCAGTTCTTC. Translated, this gives CASSGWGQVRNEQFF.